This T cell receptor (beta chain) was captured by sequencing in a study of CD8 T cells in ankylosing spondylitis. Broader study findings: Several highly homologous variants made up a TCR beta motif that seemed to typify ankylosing spondylitis blood. Enrichment of disease-linked clones was reportedly significant in matched ankylosing spondylitis synovial fluid. Reports of some motif variants in reactive arthritis synovial fluid and blood predate this one.

About this clonotype itself: Its antigen is still unknown.

CDR3 length: 16 amino acids. Germline V gene lookup returns CDR1 LGHNA and CDR2 YSLEER. V was cut by 0 bases and J by 2 bases, with 12 bases left in between. Libraries of TCR beta came from quantitative 5'-RACE with molecular barcodes. Each CDR3 protein is one row after TCRdb ran MiXCR on the 5' RACE reads. The table includes 390,000 or so distinct CDR3 sequences, more than 20% detected once. Sequencing was performed on blood, either unsorted or a sorted T cell fraction (not recorded which). The TCR originated in a male donor with ankylosing spondylitis. The J gene is TRBJ2-3, the V gene TRBV4-3; no clear D. The CDR3 region is CASSQDVRQATDTQYF. Here the CDR3 DNA reads TGCGCCAGCAGCCAAGACGTGCGTCAGGCCACAGATACGCAGTATTTT.